The 14 T cell receptor beta chains in this list originate from one sample, sequenced in a study of cytomegalovirus exposure and HLA in healthy donors. PCR amplification relied on 60 Vbeta primers (plus 13 Jbeta primers). Measured with immunoSEQ multiplex PCR; TCRdb has only the in-frame clones, and not every one. The data show about 55,000 clones, about three quarters seen once. The sample was PBMCs. The receptors shown here come from a female donor in good health and CMV-seronegative.

This chain joins TRBV5-6 and TRBJ2-5; 14 nucleotides line up with TRBD2. The CDR3 contains 16 residues. CDR1 is SGHDT and CDR2 is YYEEEE in the germline V gene. V was clipped by 6 bases and J by 6 bases; unmatched bases: 10. For the CDR3, the DNA is TGTGCCAGCACCGACCTAGGGACTAGCGGGGGTAAGACCCAGTACTTC. It specifies CASTDLGTSGGKTQYF.

V is TRBV7-9 and J is TRBJ2-5, with 10 bases that match TRBD2. The CDR3 runs to 14 residues. CDR1 and CDR2 (germline): SEHNR, FQNEAQ (reference sequence). V lost 5 bases and J lost 5; bases outside the gene matches: 5. DNA for the CDR3: TGTGCCAGCAGCCCCGTAGCGGGGGGCGAGACCCAGTACTTC. It codes for CASSPVAGGETQYF.

The DNA for the CDR3 is TGTGCCAGCCCAGGGGGCTGGGGCACTGAAGCTTTCTTT. This codes for CASPGGWGTEAFF. This chain joins TRBV6-1 and TRBJ1-1; 8 bases fit TRBD1. Trimming took 8 bases from V and 4 from J; bases not matched to a gene: 6. This CDR3 comprises 13 residues. Looked up from germline, CDR1 is MNHNS and CDR2 is SASEGT.

The gene calls are TRBV19 and TRBJ1-5; D is unclear. There are 13 residues in the CDR3. The V and J ends lost 8 bases and 3 bases respectively, with 11 bases between them. CDR1 is LNHDA, CDR2 SQIVND, per germline (reference sequence). In DNA form, the CDR3 reads TGTGCCAGTCGTGAACAGATCAATCAGCCCCAGCATTTT. Its translation is CASREQINQPQHF.

The genes are TRBV30 and TRBJ2-1; weak D call: TRBD2 (6 bases). V lost 5 bases, J lost 13 bases, and 18 bases lay in between. CDR3 length: 12 residues. Germline V gene lookup returns CDR1 GTSNPN and CDR2 SVGIG (reference sequence). CDR3 nucleotide sequence: TGTGCCTGGGCCCCGGGGTGGCGGGACCAGTTCTTC. Protein: CAWAPGWRDQFF.

This chain joins TRBV5-1 and TRBJ2-7; 8 nucleotides align to TRBD2. Trimming removed 3 bases from V and 2 bases from J; junction bases left unmatched: 16. Looked up from germline, CDR1 is SGHRS and CDR2 is YFSETQ. The CDR3 sequence is 18 residues long. CDR3 DNA sequence: TGCGCCAGCAGCTCCACGGGGGGGGTAACTACTAGGGCCTACGAGCAGTACTTC. This translates into CASSSTGGVTTRAYEQYF.

The rearrangement joins TRBV5-8 to TRBJ2-7; D is uncertain. V lost 0 bases to trimming and J lost 3 bases, with 10 bases between them. Germline V gene lookup returns CDR1 SGHTS and CDR2 YDEGEE. The CDR3 spans 14 residues. The CDR3 protein is CASSLDDRHYEQYF. The CDR3 DNA sequence: TGTGCCAGCAGCTTGGACGACCGACACTACGAGCAGTACTTC. Looking up the rest from reference TRBV5-8 and TRBJ2-7 gives the full variable domain: EAGVTQSPTHLIKTRGQQATLRCSPISGHTSVYWYQQALGLGLQFLLWYDEGEERNRGNFPPRFSGRQFPNYSSELNVNALELEDSALYLCASSLDDRHYEQYFGPGTRLTVT.

The chain uses TRBV9 and TRBJ2-7; 9 nucleotides match TRBD1. Germline V CDR1 and CDR2: SGDLS, YYNGEE. The CDR3 is 14 amino acids. V was pared by 2 bases and J by 6 bases, with 6 bases of the junction left unmatched. The CDR3 nucleotides are TGTGCCAGCAGCGTCGGGACAGGGATTCTCGAGCAGTACTTC. Translating it yields CASSVGTGILEQYF.

The chain employs TRBV6-1 and TRBJ2-7; D gene uncertain. The CDR3 sequence is 14 residues long. From germline, CDR1 is MNHNS and CDR2 SASEGT. The V end lost 6 bases, the J end lost 1 base, and 13 bases lay between the germline ends. Here the CDR3 reads CASRLTSTSYEQYF. CDR3 coding DNA: TGTGCCAGCAGATTGACAAGCACATCCTACGAGCAGTACTTC.

This sequence joins TRBV30 and TRBJ2-5; 10 bases line up with TRBD2. The CDR3 is made up of 13 amino acids. CDR1 is GTSNPN and CDR2 is SVGIG in the germline V gene (reference sequence). The J segment lost 2 bases and the V segment lost 8 bases, leaving 5 bases of the junction unmatched. This chain's CDR3 is CAPRTSGQETQYF. The CDR3 nucleotides read TGTGCCCCGAGGACTAGCGGACAAGAGACCCAGTACTTC.

The chain combines TRBV7-2 with TRBJ2-7; D is ambiguous. This CDR3 is built from 14 residues. The germline V gene encodes CDR1 SGHTA and CDR2 FQGNSA. Between the trimmed V and J ends, which lost 5 bases and 1 base, there was a span of 12 bases. The CDR3 DNA reads as TGTGCCAGCAGCCCAATGGCGGTTTCCTACGAGCAGTACTTC. It encodes CASSPMAVSYEQYF.

The rearrangement uses TRBV5-1 and TRBJ1-2, with 8 bases aligning to TRBD1. Trimming removed 4 bases from V and 4 bases from J; junction bases left unmatched: 9. The CDR3 covers 15 residues. Germline CDR1 and CDR2: SGHRS and YFSETQ. The CDR3 coding sequence is TGCGCCAGCAGCCTAGGACAGGGATCTGGCTATGGCTACACCTTC. Translation gives CASSLGQGSGYGYTF.

This clone was observed a few times. V and J are TRBV9 and TRBJ2-7; D perhaps matches TRBD2 (5 bases). The CDR3 contains 14 residues. The germline V and J ends were trimmed by 3 bases and 3 bases, with 13 bases remaining between them. Germline-derived CDR1 and CDR2 are SGDLS and YYNGEE. CDR3 residues: CASSASILGYEQYF. DNA of the CDR3: TGTGCCAGCAGCGCTAGCATTTTAGGCTACGAGCAGTACTTC.

This rearrangement joins TRBV7-9 to TRBJ1-1, with D uncertain. The germline V gene has CDR1 SEHNR and CDR2 FQNEAQ (reference sequence). V was shortened by 5 bases and J by 7 bases, with 17 bases between the two germline ends. The CDR3 loop spans 14 amino acids. CDR3 DNA: TGTGCCAGCAGCATATGGAAGGCGAGCGGTGAAGCTTTCTTT. It is translated as CASSIWKASGEAFF. The whole variable domain, remainder taken from reference TRBV7-9 and TRBJ1-1, is DTGVSQNPRHKITKRGQNVTFRCDPISEHNRLYWYRQTLGQGPEFLTYFQNEAQLEKSRLLSDRFSAERPKGSFSTLEIQRTEQGDSAMYLCASSIWKASGEAFFGQGTRLTVV.